One and the same sample provided the 11 T cell receptor beta chains below, sequenced in a study of shared clonotypes between healthy human individuals. Positive CCR7 selection of CD45RO-negative cells yielded the naive CD8 cells, and terminally differentiated effector memory CD45RA+ cells were excluded. The protocol was immunoSEQ multiplex PCR, while the TCRdb copy is restricted to in-frame clones and leaves out a portion. Here the sample spans around 2.1 million clones, approximately 94% being singletons. Sequencing used naive CD8+ T cells from PBMCs. Receptors originate from a man in his late teens or twenties in good health. Some clones in this sample may be carry-over from other donors' samples.

The chain links TRBV6-6 to TRBJ1-3, with D unresolved. Trimming cost V 8 bases and J 4 bases, with 12 bases left between them. Looked up from germline, CDR1 is MNHNY and CDR2 is SVGAGI (reference sequence). The CDR3 is 13 amino acids. The DNA for the CDR3 is TGTGCCAGCTACCCGACGACGGGAAACACCATATATTTT. As protein: CASYPTTGNTIYF.

CDR3 nucleotide sequence: TGCGCCAGAGATACTCAGACCTACGAGCAGTACTTC. Translating it yields CARDTQTYEQYF. The chain links TRBV5-1 to TRBJ2-7; D is undetermined. V was cut by 8 bases and J by 2 bases, with 11 bases left in between. The CDR3 totals 12 residues. Germline CDR1 SGHRS, CDR2 YFSETQ.

The chain has TRBV4-3 and TRBJ1-5; possible D gene TRBD1, 6 bases. Trimming cost V 3 bases and J 0 bases, with 9 bases left between them. In germline, CDR1 is LGHNA, CDR2 YSLEER. The CDR3 has 15 residues. The DNA of the CDR3 is TGCGCCAGCAGCCAGGGGGCCCATAGCAATCAGCCCCAGCATTTT. This codes for CASSQGAHSNQPQHF.

The chain has TRBV19 and TRBJ2-1; a possible D gene is TRBD1 (5 bases). This CDR3 comprises 13 residues. The V end lost 6 bases, the J end lost 8 bases, and 14 bases lay between the germline ends. The germline V gene encodes CDR1 LNHDA and CDR2 SQIVND (reference sequence). The CDR3 here is CASSPRGVYEQFF. As DNA, the CDR3 is TGTGCCAGTAGCCCTAGGGGTGTTTATGAGCAGTTCTTC.

The table lists this clone with a count of one. The V gene is TRBV29-1, the J gene TRBJ1-1; TRBD1 matches 9 bases. CDR1 and CDR2 from the germline V gene are SQVTM and ANQGSEA. V gave up 8 bases and J gave up 5 bases; unmatched junction bases: 12. The CDR3 spans 14 residues. The CDR3 coding sequence is TGCAGCCCCTGGACAGGGGACCGGGGGACTGAAGCTTTCTTT. Amino acids: CSPWTGDRGTEAFF.

Turning to this clone: This sample also contains other DNA sequences that code for the same CDR3. The chain couples TRBV27 to TRBJ2-7; D call uncertain. V was shortened by 5 bases and J by 4 bases, with 12 bases between the two germline ends. The CDR3 loop spans 13 amino acids. CDR1 is MNHEY and CDR2 is SMNVEV in the germline V gene (reference sequence). CDR3 in amino acids: CASSPRVAYEQYF. The CDR3 DNA reads as TGTGCCAGCAGTCCCCGAGTAGCATACGAGCAGTACTTC.

This chain links TRBV19 with TRBJ2-1, with 13 positions matching TRBD2. Looked up from germline, CDR1 is LNHDA and CDR2 is SQIVND (reference sequence). This CDR3 comprises 13 residues. Losses at the gene ends were 5 bases for V and 10 bases for J; bases not matched to a gene: 2. This CDR3 is CASSGLAGVEQFF. The DNA of the CDR3 is TGTGCCAGTAGTGGACTAGCGGGGGTGGAGCAGTTCTTC.

The rearrangement uses TRBV2 and TRBJ2-1, with D possibly matching TRBD2 (5 bases). The CDR3 runs to 16 residues. The germline V gene has CDR1 SNHLY and CDR2 FYNNEI. The V end was cut by 3 bases, the J end by 8 bases, with 20 bases between. Here the CDR3 DNA reads TGTGCCAGCAGTGACAGTCATCGAACCCCCGGGGATGAGCAGTTCTTC. This gives the protein CASSDSHRTPGDEQFF.

This chain links TRBV27 with TRBJ2-1; a weak D match, TRBD2 (6 bases). The CDR3 is made up of 15 amino acids. Deletions cut 6 bases from V and 7 bases from J, with 19 bases between. Germline CDR1 reads MNHEY; CDR2 reads SMNVEV (reference sequence). The CDR3 DNA reads as TGTGCCAGCAGCCCCGGGGCCGGGGCGGGAAATGAGCAGTTCTTC. Translation: CASSPGAGAGNEQFF.

This clone was counted between two and nine times. This sequence joins TRBV29-1 and TRBJ1-1; D remains unclear. The CDR3 totals 11 residues. Germline V gene data show CDR1 as SQVTM and CDR2 as ANQGSEA. Trimming took off 7 bases at V and 8 bases at J, with 14 bases between the two ends. CDR3 DNA: TGCAGCGGGGAATTAGGCCTGGAAGCTTTCTTT. Encoded protein: CSGELGLEAFF.

The chain is built from TRBV11-2 and TRBJ1-2; weak D call: TRBD1 (6 bases). V was pared by 1 base and J by 3 bases, with 24 bases between. The CDR3 runs 19 residues. The germline V gene has CDR1 SGHAT and CDR2 FQNNGV. The CDR3 sequence: CASSLAGVIEAGDDYGYTF. In DNA form, the CDR3 reads TGTGCCAGCAGCTTAGCGGGGGTTATAGAGGCAGGGGACGACTATGGCTACACCTTC. The entire variable domain, with the rest obtained from reference TRBV11-2 and TRBJ1-2, is as follows: EAGVAQSPRYKIIEKRQSVAFWCNPISGHATLYWYQQILGQGPKLLIQFQNNGVVDDSQLPKDRFSAERLKGVDSTLKIQPAKLEDSAVYLCASSLAGVIEAGDDYGYTFGSGTRLTVV.